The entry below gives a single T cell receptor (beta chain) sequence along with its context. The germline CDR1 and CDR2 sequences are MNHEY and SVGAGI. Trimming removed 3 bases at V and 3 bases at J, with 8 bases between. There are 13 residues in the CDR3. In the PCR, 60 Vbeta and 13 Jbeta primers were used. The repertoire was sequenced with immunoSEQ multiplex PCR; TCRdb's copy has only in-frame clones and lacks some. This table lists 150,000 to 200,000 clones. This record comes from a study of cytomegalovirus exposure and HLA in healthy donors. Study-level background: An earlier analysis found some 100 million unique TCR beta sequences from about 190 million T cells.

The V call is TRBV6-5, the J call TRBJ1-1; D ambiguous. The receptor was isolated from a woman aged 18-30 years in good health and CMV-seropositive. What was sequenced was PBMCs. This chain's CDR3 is CASSYERHTEAFF. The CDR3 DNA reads TGTGCCAGCAGTTATGAGCGGCACACTGAAGCTTTCTTT.